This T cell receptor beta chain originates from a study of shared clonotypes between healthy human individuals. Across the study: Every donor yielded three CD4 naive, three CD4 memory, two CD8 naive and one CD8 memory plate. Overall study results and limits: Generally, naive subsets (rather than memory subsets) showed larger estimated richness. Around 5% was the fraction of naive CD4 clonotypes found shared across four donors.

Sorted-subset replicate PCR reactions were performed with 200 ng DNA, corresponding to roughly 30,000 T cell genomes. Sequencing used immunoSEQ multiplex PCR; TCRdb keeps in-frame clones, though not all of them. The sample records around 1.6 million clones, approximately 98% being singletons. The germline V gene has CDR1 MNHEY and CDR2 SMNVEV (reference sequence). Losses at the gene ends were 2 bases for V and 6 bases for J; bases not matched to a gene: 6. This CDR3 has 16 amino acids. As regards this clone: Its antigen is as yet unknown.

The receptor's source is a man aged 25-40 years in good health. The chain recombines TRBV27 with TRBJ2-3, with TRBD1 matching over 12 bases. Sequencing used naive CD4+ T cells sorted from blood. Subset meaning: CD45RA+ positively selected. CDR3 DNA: TGTGCCAGCAGTTTAATAGGGACAGGGGGCCTTGATACGCAGTATTTT. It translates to CASSLIGTGGLDTQYF.